This T cell receptor (beta chain) is from a study of OX40 agonist ivuxolimab in advanced cancers. Study-level information: Dosing consisted of intravenous ivuxolimab at 0.01 to 10 mg/kg every 2 weeks. Among those enrolled, mean age was around 60 years (range roughly 20 to 80) and 82.7% were male.

Overall study results and limits: The 0.1-3.0 mg/kg partial responders had among the lowest clonal expansion. Both CD4+ and CD8+ T cell populations in blood had undergone clonal expansion by week 6 at 0.1 to 3.0 mg/kg.

As concerns this clone: The antigen remains undetermined.

The data were produced by immunoSEQ multiplex PCR, yet TCRdb's version contains in-frame clones alone and is incomplete. The data hold 70,000 or so clones, with roughly nine tenths observed a single time. Between the trimmed V and J ends, which lost 0 bases and 10 bases, there was a span of 10 bases. Germline assignment: CDR1 SGHDT and CDR2 YYEEEE. The CDR3 is made up of 12 amino acids. The genes are TRBV5-6 and TRBJ1-2; weak D call: TRBD1 (6 bases). The TCR originated in an adult with an advanced solid tumor such as melanoma, head and neck, liver or kidney cancer. Material: CD4+ or CD8+ T cells sorted from blood, obtained in a trial of the OX40 agonist ivuxolimab. This chain's CDR3 is CASSLGQVDYTF. In DNA form, the CDR3 reads TGTGCCAGCAGCTTGGGACAGGTGGACTACACCTTC.